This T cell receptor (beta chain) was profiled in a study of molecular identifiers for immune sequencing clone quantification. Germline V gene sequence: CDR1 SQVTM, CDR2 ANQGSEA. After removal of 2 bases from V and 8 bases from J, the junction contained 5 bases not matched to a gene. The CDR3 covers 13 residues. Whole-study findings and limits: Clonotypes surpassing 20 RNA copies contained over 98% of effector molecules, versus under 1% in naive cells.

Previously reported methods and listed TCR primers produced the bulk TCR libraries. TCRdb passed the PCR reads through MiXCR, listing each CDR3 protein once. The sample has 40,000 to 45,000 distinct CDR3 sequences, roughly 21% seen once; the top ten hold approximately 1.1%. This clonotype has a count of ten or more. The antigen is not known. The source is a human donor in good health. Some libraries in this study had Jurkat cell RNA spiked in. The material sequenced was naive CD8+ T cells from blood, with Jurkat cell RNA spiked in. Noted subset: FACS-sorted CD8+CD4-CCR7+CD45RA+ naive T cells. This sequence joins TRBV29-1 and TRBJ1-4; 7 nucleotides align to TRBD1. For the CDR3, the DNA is TGCAGCGTTGAACAGGGGGATGGCGAAAAACTGTTTTTT. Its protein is CSVEQGDGEKLFF.